The sequence of this T cell receptor beta chain was determined in a study of long-term antiretroviral therapy in people with HIV. Study observations and caveats: Post-ART samples showed increased diversity that remained below transplant donor control levels.

Each specimen consisted of about 1-10 million cryopreserved PBMC prior to extraction of DNA. On this clone: Its antigen is as yet unknown.

Between the trimmed V and J ends, which lost 5 bases and 2 bases, there was a span of 12 bases. There are 14 residues in the CDR3. The germline gives CDR1 SGHVS, CDR2 FNYEAQ. Version v3.0 of the immunoSEQ assay was performed at survey level. It was about 35,000-55,000 T-cell genomes per sample that sequencing targeted. Clones were read by immunoSEQ multiplex PCR, and TCRdb kept only the in-frame ones, dropping some. The sample consists of about 25,000 clones, just over 85% of them appearing once. The chain uses TRBV7-6 and TRBJ1-1; D is uncertain. The clonotype comes from a man in his forties or fifties with HIV. The sample consisted of unsorted PBMCs, taken 1.2 years after starting antiretroviral therapy. The CDR3, as DNA: TGTGCCAGCAGCCCCGGCGGGAAAAACACTGAAGCTTTCTTT. Protein sequence: CASSPGGKNTEAFF.